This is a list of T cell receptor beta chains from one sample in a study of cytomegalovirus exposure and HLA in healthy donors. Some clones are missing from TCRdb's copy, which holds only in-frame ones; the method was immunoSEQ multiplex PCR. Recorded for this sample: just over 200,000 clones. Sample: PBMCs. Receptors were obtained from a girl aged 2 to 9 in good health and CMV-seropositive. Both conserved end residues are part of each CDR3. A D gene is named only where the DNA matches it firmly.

CDR3 DNA: TGCGCCAGCTCCCCAACTAGCGGGACGGGCACAGATACGCAGTATTTT; CDR3 protein: CASSPTSGTGTDTQYF; J gene: TRBJ2-3; D gene: TRBD2; V gene: TRBV5-1
CDR3 DNA: TGTGCCAGCAGTTCCCCGACATCAATCTACAATGAGCAGTTCTTC; CDR3 protein: CASSSPTSIYNEQFF; J gene: TRBJ2-1; D gene: NA; V gene: TRBV28
CDR3 DNA: TGTGCCAGCAGCTTAAGCGGGATCACAGATACGCAGTATTTT; CDR3 protein: CASSLSGITDTQYF; J gene: TRBJ2-3; D gene: TRBD2; V gene: TRBV7-2
CDR3 DNA: TGCGCCAGCACCCAGGAGAGTCTAGGACTCCCAACGGGCGAGCAGTACTTC; CDR3 protein: CASTQESLGLPTGEQYF; J gene: TRBJ2-7; D gene: NA; V gene: TRBV5-1
CDR3 DNA: TGTGCCAGCAGTTTAACGGGCCAGGGCTACGAGCAGTACTTC; CDR3 protein: CASSLTGQGYEQYF; J gene: TRBJ2-7; D gene: NA; V gene: TRBV27
CDR3 DNA: TGTGCCTGGACGGGACAGGGGCTGGCGACCCAGTACTTC; CDR3 protein: CAWTGQGLATQYF; J gene: TRBJ2-5; D gene: TRBD1; V gene: TRBV30
CDR3 DNA: TGTGCCAGCAGCCAGGGACTAGTGCATCTCGGGGAGCAGTACTTC; CDR3 protein: CASSQGLVHLGEQYF; J gene: TRBJ2-5; D gene: TRBD2; V gene: TRBV6-6
CDR3 DNA: TGCGCCAGCAGCTTGGTAGGGGGTTCGGATCAGCCCCAGCATTTT; CDR3 protein: CASSLVGGSDQPQHF; J gene: TRBJ1-5; D gene: NA; V gene: TRBV5-1
CDR3 DNA: TGTGCCAGCAGTCGGGGACAGGCGAACACCGGGGAGCTGTTTTTT; CDR3 protein: CASSRGQANTGELFF; J gene: TRBJ2-2; D gene: TRBD1; V gene: TRBV28
CDR3 DNA: TGTGCCAGCAGTTACTCACCCGGGACAGCCTATGGCTACACCTTC; CDR3 protein: CASSYSPGTAYGYTF; J gene: TRBJ1-2; D gene: TRBD1; V gene: TRBV6-6
CDR3 DNA: TGCAGCGTTCAGGACAGGAGTAGCACAGATACGCAGTATTTT; CDR3 protein: CSVQDRSSTDTQYF; J gene: TRBJ2-3; D gene: TRBD1; V gene: TRBV29-1
CDR3 DNA: TGTGCCAGCAGTGACAGGGGGGACACTGAAGCTTTCTTT; CDR3 protein: CASSDRGDTEAFF; J gene: TRBJ1-1; D gene: TRBD1; V gene: TRBV6-1
CDR3 DNA: TGTGCCAGCAGTCGACAGGGCCAGGGGGGTGAAGCTTTCTTT; CDR3 protein: CASSRQGQGGEAFF; J gene: TRBJ1-1; D gene: TRBD1; V gene: TRBV6-5
CDR3 DNA: TGTGCCAGTAACGCCGGGACAGGGATCACTTATAGCAATCAGCCCCAGCATTTT; CDR3 protein: CASNAGTGITYSNQPQHF; J gene: TRBJ1-5; D gene: TRBD1; V gene: TRBV19
CDR3 DNA: TGTGCTAGTGGTTTATCCCTCAGTGGCACTGAAGCTTTCTTT; CDR3 protein: CASGLSLSGTEAFF; J gene: TRBJ1-1; D gene: NA; V gene: TRBV12-5
CDR3 DNA: TGTGCCAGCACCTTGTGGAGGGCGACAGATACGCAGTATTTT; CDR3 protein: CASTLWRATDTQYF; J gene: TRBJ2-3; D gene: NA; V gene: TRBV2
CDR3 DNA: TGTGCCAGCACCCGAGGTAACTATGGCTACACCTTC; CDR3 protein: CASTRGNYGYTF; J gene: TRBJ1-2; D gene: NA; V gene: TRBV6-1
CDR3 DNA: TGCGCCAGCAGCTCCTTGGCTCTCCTAGCGGGGGGACGCGAGCAGTACTTC; CDR3 protein: CASSSLALLAGGREQYF; J gene: TRBJ2-7; D gene: TRBD2; V gene: TRBV5-1
CDR3 DNA: TGTGCCACAAGACAGGGGACACGCGAGCAGTACTTC; CDR3 protein: CATRQGTREQYF; J gene: TRBJ2-7; D gene: TRBD1; V gene: TRBV27
CDR3 DNA: TGTGCCAGCAGGGGGGCACAGGGCACTGAAGCTTTCTTT; CDR3 protein: CASRGAQGTEAFF; J gene: TRBJ1-1; D gene: NA; V gene: TRBV6-1
CDR3 DNA: TGCGCCAGCAGCTTGGGGATGTCTAGTGACCCTACCTACGAGCAGTACTTC; CDR3 protein: CASSLGMSSDPTYEQYF; J gene: TRBJ2-7; D gene: NA; V gene: TRBV5-1
CDR3 DNA: TGTGCCAGTAGTCGGGACAGGGTCGGCAATCAGCCCCAGCATTTT; CDR3 protein: CASSRDRVGNQPQHF; J gene: TRBJ1-5; D gene: TRBD1; V gene: TRBV19
CDR3 DNA: TGTGCCAGCAGCATCGGACTAGCGGGAGGGAGCTCCTACAATGAGCAGTTCTTC; CDR3 protein: CASSIGLAGGSSYNEQFF; J gene: TRBJ2-1; D gene: TRBD2; V gene: TRBV5-4
CDR3 DNA: TGTGCCAGCAGCCAAGATCAAATGAACACTGAAGCTTTCTTT; CDR3 protein: CASSQDQMNTEAFF; J gene: TRBJ1-1; D gene: NA; V gene: TRBV4-2
CDR3 DNA: TGTGCCAGTAGCCTCATCGCAGGGTCAAGCTCCTACGAGCAGTACTTC; CDR3 protein: CASSLIAGSSSYEQYF; J gene: TRBJ2-7; D gene: NA; V gene: TRBV19
CDR3 DNA: TGCGCCAGCAGCTTCAAGGGGCCAAACACCGGGGAGCTGTTTTTT; CDR3 protein: CASSFKGPNTGELFF; J gene: TRBJ2-2; D gene: NA; V gene: TRBV5-1
CDR3 DNA: TGCAGCGTTCGGGGGTCGCGGGGAAAGAACACTGAAGCTTTCTTT; CDR3 protein: CSVRGSRGKNTEAFF; J gene: TRBJ1-1; D gene: NA; V gene: TRBV29-1
CDR3 DNA: TGTGCCAGCAGCAAAGGGGCTAGCGGGTCCTCCTACAATGAGCAGTTCTTC; CDR3 protein: CASSKGASGSSYNEQFF; J gene: TRBJ2-1; D gene: NA; V gene: TRBV21-1
CDR3 DNA: TGTGCCAGTAGTACCTTGGGACTAGCGGGACTAGGAACCGGGGAGCTGTTTTTT; CDR3 protein: CASSTLGLAGLGTGELFF; J gene: TRBJ2-2; D gene: TRBD2; V gene: TRBV19
CDR3 DNA: TGCGCCAGCAGCGCCACCGGGACAGTGATATATGGCTACACCTTC; CDR3 protein: CASSATGTVIYGYTF; J gene: TRBJ1-2; D gene: TRBD1; V gene: TRBV5-1
CDR3 DNA: TGTGCCAGCAGTTTACTCCCCCCTAGCGGGAACATTCAGTACTTC; CDR3 protein: CASSLLPPSGNIQYF; J gene: TRBJ2-4; D gene: TRBD2; V gene: TRBV27
CDR3 DNA: TGCGCCAGCAGCCCTTTAGGACAGACCTACGAGCAGTACTTC; CDR3 protein: CASSPLGQTYEQYF; J gene: TRBJ2-7; D gene: NA; V gene: TRBV4-1
CDR3 DNA: TGCAGCGTTGTGACTGAAGAGACCCAGTACTTC; CDR3 protein: CSVVTEETQYF; J gene: TRBJ2-5; D gene: NA; V gene: TRBV29-1
CDR3 DNA: TGTGCCAGCAGCGAAGGTCCGGGTACCTATGGCTACACCTTC; CDR3 protein: CASSEGPGTYGYTF; J gene: TRBJ1-2; D gene: NA; V gene: TRBV6-1
CDR3 DNA: TGCGCCAGCAGCCGACCTAATAGGACAAAATACGAGCAGTACTTC; CDR3 protein: CASSRPNRTKYEQYF; J gene: TRBJ2-7; D gene: NA; V gene: TRBV5-1
CDR3 DNA: TGTGCCAGCTCAGGGTTGGGGAATCATTATGGCTACACCTTC; CDR3 protein: CASSGLGNHYGYTF; J gene: TRBJ1-2; D gene: NA; V gene: TRBV7-2
CDR3 DNA: TGCAGTGCCCTGATGGTGGGAGAGGAGTACTTC; CDR3 protein: CSALMVGEEYF; J gene: TRBJ2-7; D gene: NA; V gene: TRBV20-1
CDR3 DNA: TGTGCCAGCAGTTTAGAGAGGAGTAGTGAAAAACTGTTTTTT; CDR3 protein: CASSLERSSEKLFF; J gene: TRBJ1-4; D gene: NA; V gene: TRBV28
CDR3 DNA: TGTGCCATCAGTGGGGGAGGGACGGGAGGAAACTACAATGAGCAGTTCTTC; CDR3 protein: CAISGGGTGGNYNEQFF; J gene: TRBJ2-1; D gene: TRBD2; V gene: TRBV10-3
CDR3 DNA: TGTGCCAGCAGTAGGGGGACAGTGTACGAGCAGTACTTC; CDR3 protein: CASSRGTVYEQYF; J gene: TRBJ2-7; D gene: TRBD1; V gene: TRBV27
CDR3 DNA: TGTGCCAGCAGCCGTGGACAGGGACCAACTAACTATGGCTACACCTTC; CDR3 protein: CASSRGQGPTNYGYTF; J gene: TRBJ1-2; D gene: TRBD1; V gene: TRBV4-2
CDR3 DNA: TGTGCCAGCAGCGAGGGACTAGCGGGACTCTACGAGCAGTACTTC; CDR3 protein: CASSEGLAGLYEQYF; J gene: TRBJ2-7; D gene: TRBD2; V gene: TRBV7-2
CDR3 DNA: TGTGCCAGCAGCTTGGGTGTAGCGACTAACTATGGCTACACCTTC; CDR3 protein: CASSLGVATNYGYTF; J gene: TRBJ1-2; D gene: NA; V gene: TRBV5-6
CDR3 DNA: TGTGCCAGCTCACCGGTGCAGCTGGTGCGGGGGGAGACCCAGTACTTC; CDR3 protein: CASSPVQLVRGETQYF; J gene: TRBJ2-5; D gene: TRBD2; V gene: TRBV18
CDR3 DNA: TGTGCCAGCAGTGAAATAGGGGGCAGGACTGAAGCTTTCTTT; CDR3 protein: CASSEIGGRTEAFF; J gene: TRBJ1-1; D gene: TRBD1; V gene: TRBV25-1
CDR3 DNA: TGTGCCAGCAGCTGGGGACTAGCGGGAGGGGCAGATACGCAGTATTTT; CDR3 protein: CASSWGLAGGADTQYF; J gene: TRBJ2-3; D gene: TRBD2; V gene: TRBV13
CDR3 DNA: TGTGCCAGCTCTCCCACAGGGGGGACCACTAGCGGCTACACCTTC; CDR3 protein: CASSPTGGTTSGYTF; J gene: TRBJ1-2; D gene: TRBD1; V gene: TRBV18
CDR3 DNA: TGTGCCAGCAGTAAGAGCGGGAACACCGGGGAGCTGTTTTTT; CDR3 protein: CASSKSGNTGELFF; J gene: TRBJ2-2; D gene: NA; V gene: TRBV6-1
CDR3 DNA: TGCGCCAGCAGATCGGATCAGGGATACGAGCAGTACTTC; CDR3 protein: CASRSDQGYEQYF; J gene: TRBJ2-7; D gene: NA; V gene: TRBV5-1
CDR3 DNA: TGTGCCAGCAGTGAATATGCCAGTTCCTACGAGCAGTACTTC; CDR3 protein: CASSEYASSYEQYF; J gene: TRBJ2-7; D gene: NA; V gene: TRBV6-1
CDR3 DNA: TGTGCCAGCAGGGGGGGAGGGAATCAGCCCCAGCATTTT; CDR3 protein: CASRGGGNQPQHF; J gene: TRBJ1-5; D gene: NA; V gene: TRBV27
CDR3 DNA: TGCAGCGCCAACTTGGGGGGTTGGGAAAAACTGTTTTTT; CDR3 protein: CSANLGGWEKLFF; J gene: TRBJ1-4; D gene: NA; V gene: TRBV29-1
CDR3 DNA: TGTGCCAGCAGCCAGAGAATAGCGGGAGGGTCCCTTTACTCCTACGAGCAGTACTTC; CDR3 protein: CASSQRIAGGSLYSYEQYF; J gene: TRBJ2-7; D gene: TRBD2; V gene: TRBV14
CDR3 DNA: TGTGCCAGCAGCTTTCGGACAGGGGACACCGGGGAGCTGTTTTTT; CDR3 protein: CASSFRTGDTGELFF; J gene: TRBJ2-2; D gene: TRBD1; V gene: TRBV7-3
CDR3 DNA: TGTGCCAGCAGCCCAGACGGGACAGCACAGGGACGTGCGCAGTTCTTC; CDR3 protein: CASSPDGTAQGRAQFF; J gene: TRBJ2-1; D gene: TRBD1; V gene: TRBV7-2
CDR3 DNA: TGCGCCAGCAGCCATACCTCTGCGGGGGGCTACGAGCAGTACTTC; CDR3 protein: CASSHTSAGGYEQYF; J gene: TRBJ2-7; D gene: TRBD2; V gene: TRBV4-1
CDR3 DNA: TGTGCCACCACAACCGGGACAGGGGGGTTCAACGAGCAGTACTTC; CDR3 protein: CATTTGTGGFNEQYF; J gene: TRBJ2-7; D gene: TRBD1; V gene: TRBV6-1
CDR3 DNA: TGTGCCAGCAGCCCGATGACGGGGGGTTCATACGAGCAGTACTTC; CDR3 protein: CASSPMTGGSYEQYF; J gene: TRBJ2-7; D gene: TRBD2; V gene: TRBV14
CDR3 DNA: TGCGCCAGCAGCCGAGGGACTAGCGACTACAATGAGCAGTTCTTC; CDR3 protein: CASSRGTSDYNEQFF; J gene: TRBJ2-1; D gene: TRBD2; V gene: TRBV5-1